This record covers a single TCR beta chain. The antigen is unknown. The PCR was carried out with 60 Vbeta primers and 13 Jbeta primers. This table comes from immunoSEQ multiplex PCR, and its TCRdb copy is limited to in-frame clones, with some not included. This table has roughly 150,000 clones, roughly four fifths appearing once. The germline gives CDR1 MGHRA, CDR2 YSYEKL. V was clipped by 2 bases and J by 13 bases; unmatched bases: 9. The CDR3 contains 14 residues. The entry originates in a study of cytomegalovirus exposure and HLA in healthy donors. Overall study findings and caveats: In a later analysis, HLA-associated beta chains showed higher expansion and lower generation probabilities than comparable chains. In an earlier analysis, in some 500 donors, most V segments appeared productive either ~90% or ~30% of the time. Some TCR beta chains (more than 150 of them) were listed as cytomegalovirus-associated.

This TCR was recovered from a male donor in good health and CMV-seropositive. Sequences were obtained from PBMCs. The chain has TRBV4-1 and TRBJ2-1, with 9 bases that match TRBD2. The CDR3, as DNA: TGCGCCAGCAGCCAACCCACGACTAGCGGAAGCCAGTTCTTC. This encodes CASSQPTTSGSQFF.